This TCR beta chain comes out of a study of human T cells and chemical hapten exposure. This clonotype was observed a handful of times. Documented time point: patch test 2, 6 weeks after DPC sensitization. Treatment in this sample: therapeutic diphenylcyclopropenone sensitization with weekly scalp DPC. Germline values: CDR1 SNHLY, CDR2 FYNNEI. CDR3 length equals 14 residues. The V end lost 6 bases, the J end lost 5 bases, and 14 bases lay between the germline ends. Each CDR3 protein gets one entry after TCRdb re-called the RACE reads with MiXCR. The sample lists more than 75,000 distinct CDR3 sequences, about 9.6% seen once, with 2% to 2.5% in the top ten.

This sequence was found in a woman aged 40 to 49 with alopecia areata. Some clones in this sample may be carry-over from other donors' samples. V gene TRBV2 combines with J gene TRBJ1-5; a possible D gene is TRBD1 (5 bases). Specimen: whole blood, collected in connection with sensitization to the hapten diphenylcyclopropenone (DPC). The CDR3 bases are TGTGCCAGCAGCAGCCGGGACCCCGATCAGCCCCAGCATTTT. Its translation is CASSSRDPDQPQHF. Full variable domain (rest looked up from reference TRBV2 and TRBJ1-5): EPEVTQTPSHQVTQMGQEVILRCVPISNHLYFYWYRQILGQKVEFLVSFYNNEISEKSEIFDDQFSVERPDGSNFTLKIRSTKLEDSAMYFCASSSRDPDQPQHFGDGTRLSIL.